This T cell receptor (beta chain) was sequenced for a study of T cells in localized non-small cell lung cancer. Study-level points and caveats: Clonality peaked in uninvolved adjacent lung rather than tumor. Without multi-region sequencing, intratumor heterogeneity could not be excluded. Those with higher blood T cell density had longer overall survival. Appearances in adjacent lung were noted for a median approximately 50 of the top 100 tumor clones.

Libraries were prepared by immunoSEQ multiplex PCR; TCRdb keeps only in-frame clonotypes and omits some of them. The table has 35,000 to 40,000 clones, about 90% seen once. The ends were cut back, 6 bases at V and 1 base at J, with 12 bases in the middle. CDR1 is MNHEY and CDR2 is SVGAGI in the germline V gene. The CDR3 runs 14 residues. A word on this clone: Its antigen is undetermined.

The clonotype was recovered from a woman between 35 and 70 years old with stage I lung adenocarcinoma. The material was peripheral blood, obtained before any cancer treatment. The rearrangement joins TRBV6-5 to TRBJ1-2, with D perhaps TRBD1 (6 bases). CDR3 DNA sequence: TGTGCCAGCAGGAGGGACACTAGTAACTATGGCTACACCTTC. Its protein product is CASRRDTSNYGYTF.